This T cell receptor beta chain emerged from a study of identical twins. Broader study findings: Insertions ran lower in abundant cord blood beta clonotypes, though not in memory repertoires. Shared out-of-frame alpha sequences (those common to twins) showed excess low generation probability.

This clonotype was recorded many times. The antigen is undetermined. Unique molecular identifiers were present on the cDNA, which also gained a universal primer site by template switching. MiXCR, run by TCRdb on the 5' RACE reads, gives a single entry per CDR3 protein. The sample lists 570,000 or so distinct CDR3 sequences, roughly 9.5% occurring once. Healthy Caucasians supplied all donations. The sample also formed part of further work on yellow fever vaccine responses in identical twins.

The origin of this receptor is a woman under 30 in good health. The specimen sequenced was PBMCs.

The CDR3 sequence is CSARLGRGDQPQHF. CDR3 sequence (DNA): TGCAGTGCTAGGTTGGGACGGGGCGATCAGCCCCAGCATTTT. The rearrangement uses TRBV20-1 and TRBJ1-5; D may be TRBD1 (5 bases). V lost 3 bases to trimming and J lost 5 bases, with 14 bases between them. Germline CDR1 is DFQATT and CDR2 is SNEGSKA (reference sequence). CDR3 size: 14 residues.